A single sample is the source of the 27 T cell receptor beta chains below, sequenced in a study of T cells in Graves' hyperthyroidism and ophthalmopathy. The TCR beta CDR3 regions underwent amplification using RNA transcripts as the source. First-round RT-PCR of the TCR CDR3 relied on the HTBI primer set. TCRdb reanalysed the multiplex PCR reads using MiXCR and keeps one entry per CDR3 protein. The data hold hundreds of thousands of distinct CDR3 sequences, with over 35% observed a single time. The sequenced material came from blood. The receptors originated from a woman aged 35 to 49 with Graves' hyperthyroidism.

This chain connects TRBV19 to TRBJ2-7, with TRBD2 as a possible D gene (6 bases). The ends were cut back, 3 bases at V and 7 bases at J, with 19 bases in the middle. The CDR3 runs 15 residues. Per the germline V gene, CDR1 is LNHDA and CDR2 is SQIVND (reference sequence). This CDR3 is CASSMGRDLYNEQYF. The CDR3 coding sequence is TGTGCCAGTAGTATGGGCCGGGACTTATACAATGAGCAGTACTTC. Using reference TRBV19 and TRBJ2-7 for the parts outside the CDR3, the full variable domain is DGGITQSPKYLFRKEGQNVTLSCEQNLNHDAMYWYRQDPGQGLRLIYYSQIVNDFQKGDIAEGYSVSREKKESFPLTVTSAQKNPTAFYLCASSMGRDLYNEQYFGPGTRLTVT.

The rearrangement uses TRBV29-1 and TRBJ1-2; D is ambiguous. Germline V CDR1 and CDR2: SQVTM, ANQGSEA. This CDR3 has 10 residues. The CDR3 coding sequence is TGCAGTTTGGTATACTATGGCTACACCTTC. Translated: CSLVYYGYTF.

As concerns this clonotype: Possible read error: a much larger clone is one base away. CDR3 loop: CASSLEQTWDEQYF. CDR3 coding DNA: TGTGCCAGCAGCTTAGAACAGACCTGGGACGAGCAGTACTTC. The chain links TRBV7-6 to TRBJ2-7; no clear D. CDR3 length equals 14 residues. Trimming took 1 base from V and 5 from J, leaving 12 bases between them. Germline V gene lookup returns CDR1 SGHVS and CDR2 FNYEAQ.

V usage is TRBV5-1 and J usage is TRBJ1-1; D is unclear. Trimming shortened V by 0 bases and J by 4 bases, and 7 bases separated the two germline ends. This CDR3 is built from 13 residues. Germline CDR1 SGHRS, CDR2 YFSETQ. CDR3 bases: TGCGCCAGCAGCTTGGCCCCGGGCACTGAAGCTTTCTTT. Its translation: CASSLAPGTEAFF. Filled out from reference TRBV5-1 and TRBJ1-1, the complete variable domain reads KAGVTQTPRYLIKTRGQQVTLSCSPISGHRSVSWYQQTPGQGLQFLFEYFSETQRNKGNFPGRFSGRQFSNSRSEMNVSTLELGDSALYLCASSLAPGTEAFFGQGTRLTVV.

V is TRBV4-3 and J is TRBJ2-7; no definite D call. V lost 0 bases and J lost 3, with 12 bases in between. Germline V lookup: CDR1 LGHNA, CDR2 YSLEER. The CDR3 has 15 residues. The CDR3 sequence: CASSQDQGPLYEQYF. The DNA of the CDR3 is TGCGCCAGCAGCCAAGATCAAGGCCCCCTCTACGAGCAGTACTTC.

The gene calls are TRBV7-3 and TRBJ2-3; D is unclear. The CDR3 runs to 13 residues. V was trimmed by 5 bases and J by 5 bases, leaving 11 bases between them. Germline V gene data show CDR1 as SGHTA and CDR2 as FQGTGA. The CDR3 region is CASSPTTRDTQYF. Here the CDR3 DNA reads TGTGCCAGCAGCCCCACGACAAGAGATACGCAGTATTTT.

Note on this clonotype: The CDR3 does not close with the conserved phenylalanine or tryptophan, likely indicating a read error. The chain carries TRBV11-2 and TRBJ1-6; D is ambiguous. V was trimmed by 0 bases and J by 10 bases, leaving 4 bases between them. Germline V gene sequence: CDR1 SGHAT, CDR2 FQNNGV. The CDR3 extends over 12 amino acids. CDR3 DNA sequence: TGTGCCAGCAGCTTAGATCTATCACCCCTCCACCTT. It yields the protein CASSLDLSPLHL.

In its sample, this clonotype was seen many times. A single base separates this from a much larger clone, so it may be a read error. This chain joins TRBV25-1 and TRBJ2-7; weak D call: TRBD2 (6 bases). The germline V gene encodes CDR1 MGHDK and CDR2 SYGVNS. The CDR3 has 15 amino acids. CDR3 sequence (DNA): TGTGCCAGCAGTGAATTGGCTAGGGGAGGAGGCGAGCAGCACTTC. Protein product: CASSELARGGGEQHF.

This clonotype was picked up a small number of times. The chain joins TRBV10-3 to TRBJ1-1; D possibly corresponds to TRBD1 (6 bases). CDR1 is ENHRY, CDR2 SYGVKD, per germline. The V and J ends lost 8 bases and 7 bases respectively, with 14 bases between them. The CDR3 consists of 12 residues. CDR3 protein: CAIGTGLDEAFF. Written as DNA, the CDR3 is TGTGCCATCGGTACAGGGCTCGATGAAGCTTTCTTT.

The V and J genes are TRBV7-2 and TRBJ2-7; 10 bases line up with TRBD2. V shed 7 bases and J 6 bases; nucleotides not matched to a gene: 6. Germline-derived CDR1 and CDR2 are SGHTA and FQGNSA. The CDR3 runs to 13 residues. CDR3 DNA: TGTGCCAGCACCCCTGGACTAGCGGTCGAGCAGTACTTC. It translates to CASTPGLAVEQYF.

The chain employs TRBV10-3 and TRBJ1-5, with a weak D call TRBD1 (6 bases). This CDR3 is built from 15 residues. Germline loops: CDR1 ENHRY, CDR2 SYGVKD. Between the trimmed V and J ends, which lost 11 bases and 2 bases, there was a span of 19 bases. DNA of the CDR3: TGTGCCGGCAGTTTACAACAGGGAGGCAATCAGCCCCAGCATTTT. Residues: CAGSLQQGGNQPQHF.

This chain joins TRBV10-3 and TRBJ1-2, with unresolved D. The CDR3 runs to 14 residues. Between the trimmed V and J ends, which lost 2 bases and 3 bases, there was a span of 10 bases. Germline V gene lookup returns CDR1 ENHRY and CDR2 SYGVKD. The CDR3 bases are TGTGCCATCAGTGAGGGGGTTTTAGACTATGGCTACACCTTC. Encoded protein: CAISEGVLDYGYTF.

V gene TRBV7-2 combines with J gene TRBJ1-5, with 7 bases matching TRBD1. From germline, CDR1 is SGHTA and CDR2 FQGNSA. The CDR3 spans 16 residues. V shed 5 bases, J shed 2 bases, and the junction held 9 bases outside the gene matches. CDR3: CASSVSTGAGNQPQHF. In DNA, the CDR3 is TGTGCCAGCAGCGTGTCCACAGGGGCAGGCAATCAGCCCCAGCATTTT.

The rearrangement links TRBV4-3 to TRBJ2-5; 11 nucleotides agree with TRBD2. Germline V lookup: CDR1 LGHNA, CDR2 YSLEER. V lost 2 bases and J lost 5; bases outside the gene matches: 4. The CDR3 is 15 residues long. CDR3 in amino acids: CASSQRLAGRETQYF. The CDR3 DNA reads TGCGCCAGCAGCCAACGACTAGCGGGAAGGGAGACCCAGTACTTC.

The gene calls are TRBV6-5 and TRBJ1-1; D is perhaps TRBD1 (6 bases). Germline values: CDR1 MNHEY, CDR2 SVGAGI. Between the trimmed V and J ends, which lost 2 bases and 10 bases, there was a span of 14 bases. This CDR3 spans 13 amino acids. DNA for the CDR3: TGTGCCAGCAGTTACCCGGACACAGGGACAGCTTTCTTT. Protein sequence: CASSYPDTGTAFF.

Comments on this clonotype: The junction does not match germline at one end; this may be a read error. The rearrangement joins TRBV7-2 to TRBJ1-6; D gene unclear. There are 16 residues in the CDR3. Germline loops: CDR1 SGHTA, CDR2 FQGNSA. The CDR3 protein is CASSFTSGPWNSPLHF. CDR3 nucleotides: TGCGCCAGCAGCTTTACTAGCGGGCCTTGGAATTCACCCCTCCACTTT.

About this clonotype itself: This may stem from a read error, because a much larger clone lies one nucleotide away. The chain is built from TRBV10-3 and TRBJ1-5; D not resolved. Germline V gives CDR1 ENHRY, CDR2 SYGVKD. The CDR3 consists of 13 residues. The CDR3 sequence: CATSVNLDQPQHF. Here the CDR3 DNA reads TGTGCCACCAGTGTTAATTTGGATCAGCCCCAGCATTTT.

The J gene is TRBJ2-7, the V gene TRBV4-2; 10 bases line up with TRBD2. CDR1 and CDR2 from the germline V gene are LGHNA and YNFKEQ. The CDR3 sequence is 15 residues long. J was trimmed by 3 bases and V by 1 base; bases with no gene match: 3. CDR3 sequence reads: CASSQAGTSDYEQYF. The DNA of the CDR3 is TGTGCCAGCAGCCAAGCCGGGACTAGCGACTACGAGCAGTACTTC.

This clonotype came up many times. The chain carries TRBV19 and TRBJ1-4; possible D gene TRBD1, 5 bases. V was trimmed by 5 bases and J by 7 bases, leaving 11 bases between them. The CDR3 covers 13 residues. CDR1 and CDR2 from the germline V gene are LNHDA and SQIVND (reference sequence). The CDR3 is CASSPPGGEKLFF. CDR3 nucleotides: TGTGCCAGTAGTCCGCCCGGGGGTGAAAAACTGTTTTTT.

The table lists this clonotype with many counts. The rearrangement joins TRBV20-1 to TRBJ2-5; TRBD2 matches at 8 bases. V lost 6 bases to trimming and J lost 2 bases; unmatched junction nucleotides: 11. The length of the CDR3 is 15 residues. The germline V gene has CDR1 DFQATT and CDR2 SNEGSKA (reference sequence). The DNA of the CDR3 is TGCAGTGCCCTTCCTTTTAGCGGGACTCAAGAGACCCAGTACTTC. Protein sequence: CSALPFSGTQETQYF.

The V and J genes are TRBV7-8 and TRBJ2-5; weak D call: TRBD1 (6 bases). The CDR3 consists of 15 residues. V lost 2 bases, J lost 2 bases, and 12 bases lay in between. CDR1 SGHVS and CDR2 FQNEAQ come from the germline V gene. In DNA, the CDR3 is TGTGCCAGCAGCTTAACAGGGCGGGTTCAAGAGACCCAGTACTTC. Its translation: CASSLTGRVQETQYF.

Comment on this clonotype: The conserved phenylalanine or tryptophan normally closing the CDR3 is absent here, so this likely arose from a read error. J is TRBJ2-7 and V is TRBV10-3; 9 bases are shared with TRBD2. The length of the CDR3 is 15 residues. Germline V CDR1 and CDR2: ENHRY, SYGVKD. With 10 bases clipped from V and 2 bases from J, the junction kept 12 bases outside the gene matches. Written as DNA, the CDR3 is TGTGCCAGCAAGTTCACCGGGACTAGCACCTACGAGCAGTACTTG. Its translation: CASKFTGTSTYEQYL.

The chain couples TRBV14 to TRBJ1-2, with TRBD1 matching over 7 bases. Germline trimming cut 2 bases from V and 1 base from J; bases unmatched to any gene: 10. Germline CDR1 reads SGHDN; CDR2 reads FVKESK. The CDR3 consists of 17 residues. The CDR3 spells CASSQYRGGDYNYGYTF. The CDR3 coding sequence is TGTGCCAGCAGCCAATACAGGGGAGGGGATTATAACTATGGCTACACCTTC.

This clonotype appeared many times. V and J are TRBV7-9 and TRBJ2-7; 8 bases are shared with TRBD1. CDR1 and CDR2 from the germline V gene are SEHNR and FQNEAQ (reference sequence). V lost 5 bases to trimming and J lost 1 base; unmatched junction nucleotides: 10. This CDR3 spans 16 amino acids. The CDR3 DNA sequence: TGTGCCAGCAGCACTCCGACAGGGGCCCTATCCTACGAGCAGTACTTC. This gives the protein CASSTPTGALSYEQYF.

The J gene is TRBJ1-1, the V gene TRBV9; no clear D gene. The CDR3 runs 13 residues. The germline CDR1 and CDR2 sequences are SGDLS and YYNGEE. With 10 bases removed from V and 0 bases from J, the gap between germline ends came to 13 bases. CDR3: CAWNLGLNTEAFF. Written as DNA, the CDR3 is TGTGCCTGGAATTTAGGGCTGAACACTGAAGCTTTCTTT.

This clonotype appeared many times. The chain is built from TRBV12-3 or TRBV12-4 and TRBJ1-2; 11 bases match TRBD1. The junction had 8 bases not matched to a gene; V was cut back by 5 bases and J by 6 bases. CDR3 length: 15 amino acids. The CDR3 region is CASSPWTGGVDGYTF. The CDR3 coding sequence is TGTGCCAGCAGTCCCTGGACAGGGGGCGTAGATGGCTACACCTTC.

Many counts were recorded for this clonotype. J is TRBJ1-3 and V is TRBV9, with TRBD1 identical over 8 bases. The germline V gene has CDR1 SGDLS and CDR2 YYNGEE. The CDR3 has 16 residues. The V gene end was trimmed by 4 bases and the J gene end by 4 bases; junction bases not matched to a gene: 10. Here the CDR3 DNA reads TGTGCCAGCAGCAGCCTAAGACAGGGGACCGGAAACACCATATATTTT. Protein product: CASSSLRQGTGNTIYF.